A single sample is the source of the 9 T cell receptor beta chains below, sequenced in a study of metastatic and nonmetastatic thyroid tumors. TCRdb re-analyzed the PCR reads through MiXCR. The profile shows roughly 40,000 clones, 15% to 20% of them singletons. Patients underwent thyroid surgery, and none had received any treatment before it. Material: tumor tissue. These receptors were taken from a female donor with papillary thyroid cancer or a benign thyroid nodule (not recorded which). Some clones in this sample may be carry-over from other donors' samples.

This clone was picked up many times. This sequence joins TRBV5-1 and TRBJ2-3, with 12 bases identical to TRBD2. CDR3 length: 17 amino acids. Trimming removed 4 bases from V and 4 bases from J; junction bases left unmatched: 10. CDR1 SGHRS and CDR2 YFSETQ come from the germline V gene. CDR3 nucleotides: TGCGCCAGCAGCAAAACCTCAACTAGCGGGAGGTCAGATACGCAGTATTTT. Its translation: CASSKTSTSGRSDTQYF.

This clone has a handful of counts. The chain is built from TRBV6-2 or TRBV6-3 and TRBJ1-6; TRBD1 aligns across 8 bases. The CDR3 is 15 amino acids. V shed 7 bases, J shed 7 bases, and the junction held 9 bases outside the gene matches. Germline-derived CDR1 and CDR2 are MNHEY and SVGEGT. For the CDR3, the DNA is TGTGCCAGCATTCCACGACGGACAGGGAATTCACCCCTCCACTTT. Its translation: CASIPRRTGNSPLHF.

DNA for the CDR3: TGTGCCAGCAGTCCAGTGGGGTTAGGAGGAACTGAAGCTTTCTTT. Protein product: CASSPVGLGGTEAFF. This chain connects TRBV6-1 to TRBJ1-1; D is unresolved. CDR3 length: 15 residues. Trimming took off 5 bases at V and 5 bases at J, with 18 bases between the two ends. The germline gives CDR1 MNHNS, CDR2 SASEGT.

V and J are TRBV4-1 and TRBJ2-1; D possibly corresponds to TRBD1 (6 bases). V was pared by 1 base and J by 4 bases, with 11 bases between. The CDR3 is made up of 15 amino acids. The germline V gene encodes CDR1 MGHRA and CDR2 YSYEKL. The CDR3 here is CASSQVATGYNEQFF. CDR3 nucleotides: TGCGCCAGCAGCCAAGTCGCAACAGGGTACAATGAGCAGTTCTTC.

This clone has at least ten counts. The genes are TRBV30 and TRBJ2-5, with 13 bases aligning to TRBD2. Germline values: CDR1 GTSNPN, CDR2 SVGIG (reference sequence). CDR3 length: 16 residues. The V and J ends lost 3 bases and 6 bases, in that order; junction bases with no gene match: 10. CDR3 amino acids: CAWSLAGTSGIKTQYF. The CDR3 DNA is TGTGCCTGGAGCTTGGCCGGGACTAGCGGGATTAAGACCCAGTACTTC.

This clone was recorded many times. The rearrangement joins TRBV11-2 to TRBJ2-4; maybe TRBD1 (5 bases). Germline V gives CDR1 SGHAT, CDR2 FQNNGV. V shed 5 bases and J shed 5 bases, with 16 bases lying between them. The CDR3 has 15 amino acids. The DNA for the CDR3 is TGTGCCAGCAGCCAAATCTACTCCAGGGAAAACATTCAGTACTTC. This gives the protein CASSQIYSRENIQYF.

This clone was picked up many times. The rearrangement uses TRBV6-2 or TRBV6-3 and TRBJ1-2, with 7 positions matching TRBD1. With V trimmed by 0 bases and J by 8 bases, 3 bases remained unmatched. CDR1 and CDR2 from the germline V gene are MNHEY and SVGEGT. The CDR3 totals 13 residues. CDR3 region: CASSYSHRGGYTF. In nucleotides, the CDR3 is TGTGCCAGCAGTTACTCGCACAGGGGAGGCTACACCTTC.

This clone has ten or more counts. This chain uses TRBV9 with TRBJ2-1; the D gene is possibly TRBD2 (5 bases). Trimming stripped 3 bases from V and 6 bases from J, with 10 bases between. CDR3 size: 13 residues. The germline gives CDR1 SGDLS, CDR2 YYNGEE. CDR3 nucleotide sequence: TGTGCCAGCAGCGAAAACAGCGGCAATGAGCAGTTCTTC. Its translation: CASSENSGNEQFF.

The chain employs TRBV5-5 and TRBJ1-5; the D gene is possibly TRBD1 (5 bases). Germline V gene sequence: CDR1 SGHKS, CDR2 YYEKEE (reference sequence). The CDR3 spans 16 residues. V was shortened by 0 bases and J by 3 bases, with 13 bases between the two germline ends. The chain's CDR3 is CASSLVGGDINQPQHF. CDR3 bases: TGTGCCAGCAGCTTGGTTGGGGGTGATATCAATCAGCCCCAGCATTTT. Using reference TRBV5-5 and TRBJ1-5 for the parts outside the CDR3, the full variable domain is DAGVTQSPTHLIKTRGQQVTLRCSPISGHKSVSWYQQVLGQGPQFIFQYYEKEERGRGNFPDRFSARQFPNYSSELNVNALLLGDSALYLCASSLVGGDINQPQHFGDGTRLSIL.